This T cell receptor beta chain was recovered during a study of technical replicates of blood from a handful of donors. Only in-frame clones appear in the TCRdb table, and some are missing; sequencing was by immunoSEQ multiplex PCR. Of 15,000 to 20,000 clones listed, 80% to 90% are singletons. The clonotype originates from a human donor in good health. Sequenced material: PBMCs.

The CDR3 bases are TGTGCCAGCAGCATTAGGGGGACTAGCGGGGGAAATGAGCAGTTCTTC. This encodes CASSIRGTSGGNEQFF. The V and J genes are TRBV11-3 and TRBJ2-1, with 14 bases fitting TRBD2. This CDR3 is built from 16 residues. Trimming at V came to 5 bases and at J to 7 bases, leaving 7 bases not matched to a gene. Germline loops: CDR1 SGHNT, CDR2 YENEEA.